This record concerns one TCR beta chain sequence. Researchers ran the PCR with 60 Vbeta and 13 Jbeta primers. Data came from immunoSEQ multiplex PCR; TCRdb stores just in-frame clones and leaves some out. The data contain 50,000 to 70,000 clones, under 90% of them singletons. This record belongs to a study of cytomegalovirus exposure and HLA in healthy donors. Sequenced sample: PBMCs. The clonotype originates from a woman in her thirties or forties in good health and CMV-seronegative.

The CDR3 spells CASSLNRGRAWAYNEQFF. CDR3 nucleotide sequence: TGTGCCAGCAGCTTAAACAGGGGGAGGGCCTGGGCCTACAATGAGCAGTTCTTC. The chain joins TRBV7-6 to TRBJ2-1, with D perhaps TRBD1 (8 bases). The CDR3 is 18 amino acids. Germline V gene sequence: CDR1 SGHVS, CDR2 FNYEAQ. The V end was cut by 2 bases, the J end by 2 bases, with 19 bases between.